This T cell receptor beta chain was observed in a study of T-cell memory formation after mild COVID-19. V gave up 4 bases and J gave up 0 bases; unmatched junction bases: 5. The CDR3 is 16 residues long. CDR1 and CDR2 from the germline V gene are SGHRS and YFSETQ. TCRalpha and TCRbeta libraries used 5'RACE with constant-segment primers and UMIs. Via MiXCR, TCRdb re-called the 5' RACE reads, giving one row per CDR3 protein. The data contain about 310,000 distinct CDR3 sequences, about 15% of them seen just once; the ten biggest clones take up roughly 22%. On this clonotype itself: Its antigen is unknown.

Whole-study results and caveats: Researchers report contracting CD4+ clones mostly in CM and EM, with CD8+ clones in EMRA. CD4/CD8 balance held among clones contracting day 15 to 85, and later expanders leaned CD4+.

Material for sequencing was PBMCs or a T cell subset sorted from them (not recorded which). The sequence came from a man younger than 30 who had mild COVID-19 (a few samples of this study predate the infection). Cell type and time point are not known. J is TRBJ2-3 and V is TRBV5-1; 10 nucleotides match TRBD2. The CDR3 loop is CASSDGLAASTDTQYF. CDR3 sequence (DNA): TGCGCCAGCAGCGACGGACTAGCGGCAAGCACAGATACGCAGTATTTT.